This entry lists 5 T cell receptor beta chains sequenced from one sample in a study of T cell repertoires in cytomegalovirus infection. These receptors' targets are unknown. From the reads, TCRdb called clonotypes with MiXCR, one entry per CDR3 protein. The data contain 750,000 to 950,000 distinct CDR3 sequences, 29% of them singletons. The starting material was cultured CD8+ T cells from PBMCs, obtained from culture after CMV antigen stimulation. These receptors originate from a human donor in good health (CMV status not recorded). Some clones in this sample may be carry-over from other donors' samples.

This clonotype has at least ten counts. The V and J genes are TRBV7-6 and TRBJ2-1; D not certain. The CDR3 extends over 15 amino acids. The V end lost 2 bases, the J end lost 3 bases, and 11 bases lay between the germline ends. Germline loops: CDR1 SGHVS, CDR2 FNYEAQ. CDR3 amino acids: CASSLSGGRYNEQFF. In DNA, the CDR3 is TGTGCCAGCAGCTTATCGGGTGGGCGCTACAATGAGCAGTTCTTC. Supplemented by reference TRBV7-6 and TRBJ2-1, the full variable domain reads GAGVSQSPRYKVTKRGQDVALRCDPISGHVSLYWYRQALGQGPEFLTYFNYEAQQDKSGLPNDRFSAERPEGSISTLTIQRTEQRDSAMYRCASSLSGGRYNEQFFGPGTRLTVL.

The genes are TRBV27 and TRBJ1-4, with 11 bases lining up with TRBD1. This CDR3 has 17 residues. V shed 5 bases, J shed 5 bases, and the junction held 10 bases outside the gene matches. Germline assignment: CDR1 MNHEY and CDR2 SMNVEV (reference sequence). The CDR3 sequence is CASSPWDRGVGNEKLFF. DNA of the CDR3: TGTGCCAGCAGTCCGTGGGACAGGGGGGTCGGGAATGAAAAACTGTTTTTT.

This clonotype has only a few counts. This sequence joins TRBV7-3 and TRBJ1-1, with D tentatively TRBD1 (6 bases). Germline V gene sequence: CDR1 SGHTA, CDR2 FQGTGA. This CDR3 has 16 amino acids. The V end lost 5 bases, the J end lost 1 base, and 17 bases lay between the germline ends. CDR3 DNA sequence: TGTGCCAGCAGCCGCCCGGTGGAGACAGGGAACACTGAAGCTTTCTTT. Translation: CASSRPVETGNTEAFF.

This chain links TRBV7-9 with TRBJ1-5, with D possibly TRBD1 on 5 matching bases. Trimming pared 5 bases from V and 1 base from J, leaving 9 bases between. The CDR3 has 14 amino acids. In germline, CDR1 is SEHNR, CDR2 FQNEAQ (reference sequence). Written as DNA, the CDR3 is TGTGCCAGCAGCGCACCAGGGAGCAATCAGCCCCAGCATTTT. Protein sequence: CASSAPGSNQPQHF.

This chain links TRBV27 with TRBJ2-1; D is undetermined. Germline V lookup: CDR1 MNHEY, CDR2 SMNVEV (reference sequence). Trimming took off 7 bases at V and 7 bases at J, with 11 bases between the two ends. The CDR3 extends over 12 amino acids. The CDR3 DNA is TGTGCCAGCATTGGACCTGGAAATGAGCAGTTCTTC. It specifies CASIGPGNEQFF.